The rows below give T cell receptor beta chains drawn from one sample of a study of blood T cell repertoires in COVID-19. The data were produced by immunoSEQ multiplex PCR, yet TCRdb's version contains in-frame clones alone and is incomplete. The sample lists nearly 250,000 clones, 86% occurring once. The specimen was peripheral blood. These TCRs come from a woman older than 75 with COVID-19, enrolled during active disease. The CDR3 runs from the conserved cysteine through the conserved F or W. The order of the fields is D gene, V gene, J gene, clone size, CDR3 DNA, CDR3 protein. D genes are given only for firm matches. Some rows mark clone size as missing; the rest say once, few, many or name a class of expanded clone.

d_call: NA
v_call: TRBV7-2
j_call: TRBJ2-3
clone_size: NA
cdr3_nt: TGTGCCAGCAGCTTAGTCGCCGCCACCTTCGGGGGTAGCACAGATACGCAGTATTTT
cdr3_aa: CASSLVAATFGGSTDTQYF

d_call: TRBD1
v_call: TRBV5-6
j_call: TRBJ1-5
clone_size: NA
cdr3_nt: TGTGCCAGCAGCTTGGCCGGAGGGGGCAGTCAGCCCCAGCATTTT
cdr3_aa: CASSLAGGGSQPQHF

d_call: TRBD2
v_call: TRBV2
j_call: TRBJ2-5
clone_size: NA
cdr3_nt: TGTGCCAGCAGTGGACTAGCGGGAACAATGCAAGAGACCCAGTACTTC
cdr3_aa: CASSGLAGTMQETQYF

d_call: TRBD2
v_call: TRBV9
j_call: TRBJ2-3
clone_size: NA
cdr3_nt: TGTGCCAGCAGTACAACTAGCGGGGGGTCAGGCACAGATACGCAGTATTTT
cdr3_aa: CASSTTSGGSGTDTQYF

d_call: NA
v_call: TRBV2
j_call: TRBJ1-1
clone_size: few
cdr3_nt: TGTGCCAGCAAGCGGGTCTATGGCACTGAAGCTTTCTTT
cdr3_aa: CASKRVYGTEAFF

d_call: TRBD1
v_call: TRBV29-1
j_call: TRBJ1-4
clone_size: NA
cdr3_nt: TGCAGCGTTCAGGGGACAGGACGGGAAAAACTGTTTTTT
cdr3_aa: CSVQGTGREKLFF

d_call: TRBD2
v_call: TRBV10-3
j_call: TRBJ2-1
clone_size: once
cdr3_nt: TGTGCCATCAGTACTAGCGGGGGGGCTGTCGAGCAGTTCTTC
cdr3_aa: CAISTSGGAVEQFF

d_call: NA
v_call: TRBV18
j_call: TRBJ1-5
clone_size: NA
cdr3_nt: TGTGCCAGCTCCCTCATAGATAGCAATCAGCCCCAGCATTTT
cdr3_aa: CASSLIDSNQPQHF

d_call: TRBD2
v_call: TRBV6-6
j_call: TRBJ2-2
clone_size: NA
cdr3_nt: TGTGCCAGCAGTTACGCGGGAGGCACCGGGGAGCTGTTTTTT
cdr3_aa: CASSYAGGTGELFF

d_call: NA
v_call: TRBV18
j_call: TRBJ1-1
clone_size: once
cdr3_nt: TGTGCCAGCTCCCCCCCCGCAGGGGACTACTCGAACACTGAAGCTTTCTTT
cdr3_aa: CASSPPAGDYSNTEAFF

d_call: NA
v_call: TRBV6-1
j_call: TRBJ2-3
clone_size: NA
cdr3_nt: TGTGCCAGCAGTGAAGCGCTGGGGGCCGGAGATACGCAGTATTTT
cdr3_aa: CASSEALGAGDTQYF

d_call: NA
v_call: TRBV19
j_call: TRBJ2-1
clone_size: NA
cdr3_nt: TGTGCCAGTAGTGGTCGGTACAATGAGCAGTTCTTC
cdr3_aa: CASSGRYNEQFF

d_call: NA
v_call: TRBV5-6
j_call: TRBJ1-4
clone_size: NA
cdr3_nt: TGTGCCAGCAGCCGGGTGGGGGGATCGGAAAAACTGTTTTTT
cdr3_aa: CASSRVGGSEKLFF

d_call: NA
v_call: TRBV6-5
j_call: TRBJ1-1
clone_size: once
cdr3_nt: TGTGCCAGCGGGGTGGGGCTCCAAGCTTTCTTT
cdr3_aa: CASGVGLQAFF

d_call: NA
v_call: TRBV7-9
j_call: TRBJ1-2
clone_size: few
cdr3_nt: TGTGCCAGCAGCGTTAGTGGGGCCCAGGGAGGCTATGGCTACACCTTC
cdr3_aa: CASSVSGAQGGYGYTF

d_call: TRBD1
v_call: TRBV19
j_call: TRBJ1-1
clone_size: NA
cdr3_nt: TGTGCCAGTAGTATATGGGGACAGGGGATCACTGAAGCTTTCTTT
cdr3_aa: CASSIWGQGITEAFF

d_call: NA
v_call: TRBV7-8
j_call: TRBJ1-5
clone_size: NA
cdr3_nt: TGTGCCAGCAGCTTAGACAGTACGGGCTTGGGGCAAGGGAGGAAGCCCCAGCATTTT
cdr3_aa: CASSLDSTGLGQGRKPQHF

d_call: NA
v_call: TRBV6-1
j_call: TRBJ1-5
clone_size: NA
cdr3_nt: TGTGCCAGCAGTGAAATCACCTTTGTGAGGAATCAGCCCCAGCATTTT
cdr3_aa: CASSEITFVRNQPQHF

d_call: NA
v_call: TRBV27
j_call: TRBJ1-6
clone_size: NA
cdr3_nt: TGTGCCAGCAGCCCGGGACAAGGAGAGTCACCCCTCCACTTT
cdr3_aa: CASSPGQGESPLHF

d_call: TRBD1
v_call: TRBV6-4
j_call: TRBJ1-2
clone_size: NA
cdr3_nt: TGTGCCAGCAGGGCAGCGACAGGGGCCCCCTATGGCTACACCTTC
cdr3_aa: CASRAATGAPYGYTF

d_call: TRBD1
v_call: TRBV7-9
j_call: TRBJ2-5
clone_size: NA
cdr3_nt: TGTGCCAGCAGCTTTTCCGGGACAGGGGTTGGGACCCAGTACTTC
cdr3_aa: CASSFSGTGVGTQYF

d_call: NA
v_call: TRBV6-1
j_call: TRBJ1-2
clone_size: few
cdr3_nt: TGTGCCAGCAGTGAACAATCAGGGTGGCTTAACTATGGCTACACCTTC
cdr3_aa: CASSEQSGWLNYGYTF

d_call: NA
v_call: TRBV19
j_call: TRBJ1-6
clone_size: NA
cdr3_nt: TGTGCCAGTAGTGCGACAGCAGGTAGCTCCTATAATTCACCCCTCCACTTT
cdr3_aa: CASSATAGSSYNSPLHF

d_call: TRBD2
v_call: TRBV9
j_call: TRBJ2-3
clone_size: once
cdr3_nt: TGTGCCAGCAGCGTTTCAGTAGCGGGGATCACAGATACGCAGTATTTT
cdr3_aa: CASSVSVAGITDTQYF

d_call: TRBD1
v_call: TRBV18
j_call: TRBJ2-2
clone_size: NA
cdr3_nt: TGTGCCAGCTCACCGGTGACAGGGGGCTCCGGGGAGCTGTTTTTT
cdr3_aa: CASSPVTGGSGELFF

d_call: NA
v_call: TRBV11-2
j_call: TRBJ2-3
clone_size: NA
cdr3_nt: TGTGCCAGCAGCACCCCGACAGTCACAGATACGCAGTATTTT
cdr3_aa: CASSTPTVTDTQYF

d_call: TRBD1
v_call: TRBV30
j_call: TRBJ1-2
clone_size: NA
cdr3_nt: TGTGCCTGGGCCCAGGGGGCGGGTGGCTACACCTTC
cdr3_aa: CAWAQGAGGYTF

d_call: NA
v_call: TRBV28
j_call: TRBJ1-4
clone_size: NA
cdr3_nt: TGTGCCAGCAGCTCACAGGGTACGGGACGGACTAATGAAAAACTGTTTTTT
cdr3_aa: CASSSQGTGRTNEKLFF

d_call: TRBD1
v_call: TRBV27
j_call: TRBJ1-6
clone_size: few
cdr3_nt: TGTGCCAGCCGGGGACAGCCGACCTATAATTCACCCCTCCACTTT
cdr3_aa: CASRGQPTYNSPLHF

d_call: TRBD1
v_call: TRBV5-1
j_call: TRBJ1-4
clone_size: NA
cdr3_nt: TGCGCCAGCAGCTCCGAGGGGGCTGCTAATGAAAAACTGTTTTTT
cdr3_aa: CASSSEGAANEKLFF

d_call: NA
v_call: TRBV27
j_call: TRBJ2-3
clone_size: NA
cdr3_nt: TGTGCCAGCAGTTATAGGGGGTACACTACAGATACGCAGTATTTT
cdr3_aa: CASSYRGYTTDTQYF

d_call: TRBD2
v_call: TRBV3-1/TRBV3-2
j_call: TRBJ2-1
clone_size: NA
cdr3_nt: TGTGCCAGCAGCTATAGCGGGGGGGCACACAATGAGCAGTTCTTC
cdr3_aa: CASSYSGGAHNEQFF

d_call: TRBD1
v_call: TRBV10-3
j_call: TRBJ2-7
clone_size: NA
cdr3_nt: TGTGCCATCAGTGTAGGGGGCGGCTACGAGCAGTACTTC
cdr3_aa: CAISVGGGYEQYF

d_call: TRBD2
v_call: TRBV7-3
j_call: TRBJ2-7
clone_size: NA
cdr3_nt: TGTGCCAGCAGTTCCGATCATCCCCGACCTCTGACTAGCGGGGGATACGAGCAGTACTTC
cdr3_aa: CASSSDHPRPLTSGGYEQYF

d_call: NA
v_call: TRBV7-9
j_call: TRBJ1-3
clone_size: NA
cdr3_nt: TGTGCCAGCAGCTCTTACCTACTGAGCTCTGGAAACACCATATATTTT
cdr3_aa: CASSSYLLSSGNTIYF

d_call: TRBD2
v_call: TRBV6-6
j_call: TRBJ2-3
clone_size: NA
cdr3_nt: TGTGCCAGCAGTTACTCCTTTGGGACTATCACAGATACGCAGTATTTT
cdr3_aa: CASSYSFGTITDTQYF

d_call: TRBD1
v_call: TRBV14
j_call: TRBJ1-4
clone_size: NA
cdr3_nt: TGTGCCAGCAGCCAAGATCCATTGACAGGGAATGAAAAACTGTTTTTT
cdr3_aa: CASSQDPLTGNEKLFF